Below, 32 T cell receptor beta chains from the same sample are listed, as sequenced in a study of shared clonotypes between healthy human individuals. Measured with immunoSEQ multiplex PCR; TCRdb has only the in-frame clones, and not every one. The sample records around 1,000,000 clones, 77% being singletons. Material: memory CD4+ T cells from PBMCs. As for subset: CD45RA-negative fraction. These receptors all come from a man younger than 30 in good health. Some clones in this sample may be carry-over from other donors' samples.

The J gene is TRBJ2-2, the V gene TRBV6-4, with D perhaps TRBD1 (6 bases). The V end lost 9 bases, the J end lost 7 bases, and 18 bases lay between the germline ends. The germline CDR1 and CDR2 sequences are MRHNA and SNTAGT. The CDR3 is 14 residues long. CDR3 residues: CARGADPLCGELFF. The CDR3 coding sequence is TGTGCCAGGGGGGCTGACCCCCTTTGCGGGGAGCTGTTTTTT.

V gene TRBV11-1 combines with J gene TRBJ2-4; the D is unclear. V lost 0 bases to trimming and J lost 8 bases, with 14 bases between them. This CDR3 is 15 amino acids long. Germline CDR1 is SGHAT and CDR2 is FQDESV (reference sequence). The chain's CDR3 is CASSLASTPPDIQYF. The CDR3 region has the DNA TGTGCCAGCAGCTTAGCCTCTACCCCCCCGGACATTCAGTACTTC.

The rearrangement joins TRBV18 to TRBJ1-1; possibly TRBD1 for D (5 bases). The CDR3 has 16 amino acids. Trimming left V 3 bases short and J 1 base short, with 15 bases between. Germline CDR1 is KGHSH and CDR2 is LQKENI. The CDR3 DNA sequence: TGTGCCAGCTCACCGGGGGTCCCCTCGGCGAACACTGAAGCTTTCTTT. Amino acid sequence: CASSPGVPSANTEAFF.

The CDR3 bases are TGTGCCAGCAGCTCCCCCCGTGCGACAGGGAACTACGAGCAGTACTTC. Translating it yields CASSSPRATGNYEQYF. The chain is built from TRBV7-2 and TRBJ2-5; 7 bases are a match to TRBD1. The J call may be wrong; the DNA end is better matched by TRBJ2-7. The CDR3 is 16 residues long. Germline CDR1 SGHTA, CDR2 FQGNSA.

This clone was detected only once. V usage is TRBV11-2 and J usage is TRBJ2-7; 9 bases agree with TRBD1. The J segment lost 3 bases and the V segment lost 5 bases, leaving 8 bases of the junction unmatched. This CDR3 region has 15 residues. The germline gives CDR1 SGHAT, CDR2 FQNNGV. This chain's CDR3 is CASSPGQGAYYEQYF. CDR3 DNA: TGTGCCAGCAGCCCGGGACAGGGAGCTTACTACGAGCAGTACTTC.

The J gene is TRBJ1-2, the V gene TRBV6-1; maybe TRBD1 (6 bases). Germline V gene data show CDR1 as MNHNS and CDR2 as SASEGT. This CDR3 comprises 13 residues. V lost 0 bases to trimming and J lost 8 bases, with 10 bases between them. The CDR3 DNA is TGTGCCAGCAGTGAAGCACAGGGTAGCGGCTACACCTTC. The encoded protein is CASSEAQGSGYTF.

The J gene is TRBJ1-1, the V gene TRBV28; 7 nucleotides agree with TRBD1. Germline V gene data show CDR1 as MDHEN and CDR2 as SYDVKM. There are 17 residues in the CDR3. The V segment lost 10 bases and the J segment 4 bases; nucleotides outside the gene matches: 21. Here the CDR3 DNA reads TGTGCCACCTGGCGCCTCGGTCCCAGGGGGGTTGTCACTGAAGCTTTCTTT. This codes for CATWRLGPRGVVTEAFF.

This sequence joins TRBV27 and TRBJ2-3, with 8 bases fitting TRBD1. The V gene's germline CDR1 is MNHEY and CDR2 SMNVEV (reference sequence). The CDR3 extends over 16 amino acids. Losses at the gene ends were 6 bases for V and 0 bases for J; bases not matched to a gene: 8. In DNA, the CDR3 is TGTGCCAGCAGAGAAGACAGGGGTGGGAGCACAGATACGCAGTATTTT. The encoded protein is CASREDRGGSTDTQYF.

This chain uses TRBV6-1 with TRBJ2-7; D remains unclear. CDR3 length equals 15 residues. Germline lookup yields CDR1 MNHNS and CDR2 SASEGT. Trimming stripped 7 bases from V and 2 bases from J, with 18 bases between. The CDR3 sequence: CASTSEDEVTYEQYF. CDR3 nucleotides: TGTGCCAGCACTTCGGAAGACGAGGTTACCTACGAGCAGTACTTC.

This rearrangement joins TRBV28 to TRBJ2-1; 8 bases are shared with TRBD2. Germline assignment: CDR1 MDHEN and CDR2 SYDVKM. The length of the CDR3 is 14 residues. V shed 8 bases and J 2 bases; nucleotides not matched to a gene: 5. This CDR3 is CASQSGGTYNEQFF. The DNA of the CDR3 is TGTGCCAGCCAAAGCGGGGGTACCTACAATGAGCAGTTCTTC.

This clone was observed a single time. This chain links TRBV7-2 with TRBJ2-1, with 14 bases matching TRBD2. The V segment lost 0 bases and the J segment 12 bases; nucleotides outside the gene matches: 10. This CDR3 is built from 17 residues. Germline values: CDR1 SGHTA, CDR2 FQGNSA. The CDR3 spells CASSLAGTSGSARGQFF. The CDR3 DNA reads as TGTGCCAGCAGCTTAGCGGGGACTAGCGGGAGCGCCCGGGGGCAGTTCTTC.

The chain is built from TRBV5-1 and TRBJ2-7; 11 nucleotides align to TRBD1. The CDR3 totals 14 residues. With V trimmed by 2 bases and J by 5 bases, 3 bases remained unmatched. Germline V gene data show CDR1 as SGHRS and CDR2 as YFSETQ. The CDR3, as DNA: TGCGCCAGCAGCTTAGGGACAGGGGGGAACGAGCAGTACTTC. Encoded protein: CASSLGTGGNEQYF.

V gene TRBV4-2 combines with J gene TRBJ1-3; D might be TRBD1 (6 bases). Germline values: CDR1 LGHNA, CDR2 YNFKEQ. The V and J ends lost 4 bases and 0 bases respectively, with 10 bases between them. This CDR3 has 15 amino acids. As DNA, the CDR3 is TGTGCCAGCAGCCGACAGGAGAGCTCTGGAAACACCATATATTTT. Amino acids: CASSRQESSGNTIYF.

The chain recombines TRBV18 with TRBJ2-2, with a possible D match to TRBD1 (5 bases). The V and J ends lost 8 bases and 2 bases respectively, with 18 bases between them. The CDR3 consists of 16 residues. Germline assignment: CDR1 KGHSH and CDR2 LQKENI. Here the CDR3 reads CASPPDIGVNTGELFF. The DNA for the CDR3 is TGTGCCAGCCCCCCTGACATAGGGGTCAACACCGGGGAGCTGTTTTTT. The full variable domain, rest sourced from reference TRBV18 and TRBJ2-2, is NAGVMQNPRHLVRRRGQEARLRCSPMKGHSHVYWYRQLPEEGLKFMVYLQKENIIDESGMPKERFSAEFPKEGPSILRIQQVVRGDSAAYFCASPPDIGVNTGELFFGEGSRLTVL.

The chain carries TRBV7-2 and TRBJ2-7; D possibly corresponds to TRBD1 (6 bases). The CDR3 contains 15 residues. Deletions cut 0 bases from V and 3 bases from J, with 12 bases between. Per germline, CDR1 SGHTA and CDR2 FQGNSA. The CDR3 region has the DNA TGTGCCAGCAGCTTAGCCGGACAGTTAAACTACGAGCAGTACTTC. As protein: CASSLAGQLNYEQYF.

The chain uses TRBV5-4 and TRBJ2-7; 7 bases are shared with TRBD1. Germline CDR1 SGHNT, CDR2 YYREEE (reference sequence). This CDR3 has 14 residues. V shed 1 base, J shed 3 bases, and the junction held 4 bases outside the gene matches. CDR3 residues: CASSLTGTVYEQYF. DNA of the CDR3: TGTGCCAGCAGCTTGACAGGGACAGTCTACGAGCAGTACTTC. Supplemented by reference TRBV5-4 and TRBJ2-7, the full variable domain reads ETGVTQSPTHLIKTRGQQVTLRCSSQSGHNTVSWYQQALGQGPQFIFQYYREEENGRGNFPPRFSGLQFPNYSSELNVNALELDDSALYLCASSLTGTVYEQYFGPGTRLTVT.

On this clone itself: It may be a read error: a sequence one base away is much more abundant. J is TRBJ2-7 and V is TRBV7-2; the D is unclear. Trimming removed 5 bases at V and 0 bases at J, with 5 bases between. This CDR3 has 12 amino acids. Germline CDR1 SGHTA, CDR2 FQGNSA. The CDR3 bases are TGTGCCAGCAGCGGTAGCTCCTACGAGCAGTACTTC. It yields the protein CASSGSSYEQYF. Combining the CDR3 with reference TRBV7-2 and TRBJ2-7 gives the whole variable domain GAGVSQSPSNKVTEKGKDVELRCDPISGHTALYWYRQSLGQGLEFLIYFQGNSAPDKSGLPSDRFSAERTGGSVSTLTIQRTQQEDSAVYLCASSGSSYEQYFGPGTRLTVT.

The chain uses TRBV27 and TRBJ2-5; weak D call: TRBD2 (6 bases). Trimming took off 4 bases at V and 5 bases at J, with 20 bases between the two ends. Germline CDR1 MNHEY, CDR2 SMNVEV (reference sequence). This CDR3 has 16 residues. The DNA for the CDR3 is TGTGCCAGCAGTTATCGGGCCAGCGGGTTTAGGGAGACCCAGTACTTC. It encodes CASSYRASGFRETQYF.

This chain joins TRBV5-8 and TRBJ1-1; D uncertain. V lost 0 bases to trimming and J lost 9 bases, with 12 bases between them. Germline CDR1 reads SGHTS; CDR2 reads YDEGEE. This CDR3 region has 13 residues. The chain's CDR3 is CASSLVEGGKAFF. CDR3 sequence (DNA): TGTGCCAGCAGCTTGGTAGAGGGTGGGAAAGCTTTCTTT.

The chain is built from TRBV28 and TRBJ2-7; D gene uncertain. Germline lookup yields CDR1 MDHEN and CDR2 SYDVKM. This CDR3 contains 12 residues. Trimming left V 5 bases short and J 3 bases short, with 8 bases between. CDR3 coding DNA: TGTGCCAGCAGTCTCGCTAACTACGAGCAGTACTTC. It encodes CASSLANYEQYF.

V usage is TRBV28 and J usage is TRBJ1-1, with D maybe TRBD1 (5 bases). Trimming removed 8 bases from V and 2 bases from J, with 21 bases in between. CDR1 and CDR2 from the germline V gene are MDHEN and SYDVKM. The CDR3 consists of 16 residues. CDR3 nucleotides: TGTGCCAGCGGCGTAGCCCAGGCAGGGCAAAACACTGAAGCTTTCTTT. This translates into CASGVAQAGQNTEAFF.

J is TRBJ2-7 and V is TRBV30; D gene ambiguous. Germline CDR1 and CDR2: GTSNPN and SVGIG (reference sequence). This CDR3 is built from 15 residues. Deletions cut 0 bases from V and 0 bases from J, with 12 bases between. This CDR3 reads CAWSVRATSSYEQYF. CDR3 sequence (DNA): TGTGCCTGGAGTGTACGGGCCACCAGCTCCTACGAGCAGTACTTC.

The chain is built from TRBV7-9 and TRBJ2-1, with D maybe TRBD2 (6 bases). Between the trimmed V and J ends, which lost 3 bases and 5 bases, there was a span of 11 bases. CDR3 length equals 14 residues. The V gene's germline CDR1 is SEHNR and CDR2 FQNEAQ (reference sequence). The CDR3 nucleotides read TGTGCCAGCAGCTTCCTTAGCGGTAACAATGAGCAGTTCTTC. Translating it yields CASSFLSGNNEQFF.

CDR3: CASSSGQTFGANVLTF. CDR3 nucleotide sequence: TGCGCCAGCAGCTCGGGACAGACCTTTGGGGCCAACGTCCTGACTTTC. V is TRBV5-1 and J is TRBJ2-6; TRBD1 agrees at 7 bases. CDR1 and CDR2 from the germline V gene are SGHRS and YFSETQ. This CDR3 is 16 amino acids long. Germline trimming cut 3 bases from V and 3 bases from J; bases unmatched to any gene: 6.

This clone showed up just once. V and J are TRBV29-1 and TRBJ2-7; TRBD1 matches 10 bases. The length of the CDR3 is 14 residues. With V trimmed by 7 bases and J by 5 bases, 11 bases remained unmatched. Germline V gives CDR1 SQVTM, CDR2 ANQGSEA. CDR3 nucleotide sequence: TGCAGCGCTAAACTTGGGACAGGGGCGAACGAGCAGTACTTC. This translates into CSAKLGTGANEQYF.

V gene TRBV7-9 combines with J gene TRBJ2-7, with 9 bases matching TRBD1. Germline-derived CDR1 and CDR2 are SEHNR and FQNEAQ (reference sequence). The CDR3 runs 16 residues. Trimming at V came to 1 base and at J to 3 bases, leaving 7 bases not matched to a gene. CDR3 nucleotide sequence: TGTGCCAGCAGCTTAGGTATAGGGACAGGGAACTACGAGCAGTACTTC. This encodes CASSLGIGTGNYEQYF. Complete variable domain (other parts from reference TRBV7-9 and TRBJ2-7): DTGVSQNPRHKITKRGQNVTFRCDPISEHNRLYWYRQTLGQGPEFLTYFQNEAQLEKSRLLSDRFSAERPKGSFSTLEIQRTEQGDSAMYLCASSLGIGTGNYEQYFGPGTRLTVT.

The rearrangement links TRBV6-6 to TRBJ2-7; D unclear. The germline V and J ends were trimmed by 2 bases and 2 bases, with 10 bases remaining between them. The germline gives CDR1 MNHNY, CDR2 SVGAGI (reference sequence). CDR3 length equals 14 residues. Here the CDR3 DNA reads TGTGCCAGCAGTTACGGGCGGAATACCTACGAGCAGTACTTC. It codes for CASSYGRNTYEQYF.

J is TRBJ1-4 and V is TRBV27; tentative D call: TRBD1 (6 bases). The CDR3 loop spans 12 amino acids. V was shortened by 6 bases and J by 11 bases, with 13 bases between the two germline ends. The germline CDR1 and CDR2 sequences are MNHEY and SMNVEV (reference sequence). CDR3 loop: CASSLLQGKLFF. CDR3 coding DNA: TGTGCCAGCAGCCTCTTACAGGGCAAACTGTTTTTT.

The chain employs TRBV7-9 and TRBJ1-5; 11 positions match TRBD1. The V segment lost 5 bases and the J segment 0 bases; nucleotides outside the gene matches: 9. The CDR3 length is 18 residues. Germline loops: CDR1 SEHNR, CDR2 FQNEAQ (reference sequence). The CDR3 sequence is CASSPGTGGDLSNQPQHF. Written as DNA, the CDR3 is TGTGCCAGCAGCCCTGGGACAGGGGGGGACCTTAGCAATCAGCCCCAGCATTTT.

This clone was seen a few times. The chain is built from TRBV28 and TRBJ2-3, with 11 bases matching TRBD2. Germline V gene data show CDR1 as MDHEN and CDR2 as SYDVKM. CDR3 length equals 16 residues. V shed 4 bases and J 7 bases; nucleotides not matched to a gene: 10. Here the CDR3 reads CASSSTGTSGLYTQYF. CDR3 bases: TGTGCCAGCAGTTCCACCGGGACTAGCGGTTTGTATACGCAGTATTTT.

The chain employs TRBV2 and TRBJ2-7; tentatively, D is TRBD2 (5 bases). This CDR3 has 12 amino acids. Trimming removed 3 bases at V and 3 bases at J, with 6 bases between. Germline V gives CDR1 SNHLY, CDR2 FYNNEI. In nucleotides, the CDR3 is TGTGCCAGCAGTGACCGGGACTACGAGCAGTACTTC. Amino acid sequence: CASSDRDYEQYF.

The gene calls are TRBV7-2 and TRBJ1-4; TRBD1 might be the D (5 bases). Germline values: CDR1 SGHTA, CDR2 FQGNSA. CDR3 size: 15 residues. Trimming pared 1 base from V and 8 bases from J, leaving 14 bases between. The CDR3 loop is CASSLELGPWEKLFF. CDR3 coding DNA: TGTGCCAGCAGCTTAGAACTGGGGCCATGGGAAAAACTGTTTTTT.